This T cell receptor (beta chain) was retrieved from a study of shared clonotypes between healthy human individuals. Regarding the study as a whole: Lower generation probabilities were found for non-shared clonotypes than for those shared by all four donors.

As to this clone: The antigen remains unidentified.

In germline, CDR1 is ENHRY, CDR2 SYGVKD. V dropped 0 bases and J dropped 3 bases, with 4 bases sitting between them. CDR3 length equals 13 residues. In the authors' methods: Filtering was not the same, since immunoSEQ gave junction-only sequences without quality scores. Sequencing used immunoSEQ multiplex PCR; TCRdb keeps in-frame clones, though not all of them. V and J calls and clone size are copied from that table; D and trimming were computed from the DNA. This sample carries around 370,000 clones, around 96% of them seen once, and the ten largest clones take approximately 0.32%. Sequenced: memory CD8+ T cells sorted from blood. The subset here: CD45RO+ cells pooled with CCR7-negative TemRA cells. The receptor was derived from a man younger than 45 in good health. The chain links TRBV10-3 to TRBJ2-3; D is unclear. This CDR3 is CAISESVTDTQYF. CDR3 nucleotides: TGTGCCATCAGTGAGTCTGTAACAGATACGCAGTATTTT.